This T cell receptor (beta chain) emerged from a study of T cells after yellow fever vaccination (dated by TCRdb to about 2019). Regarding the study in general: The SMART-Seq v4 Ultra Low Input RNA kit was used to prepare libraries from fractions with low cell numbers. To follow T-cell clones before and after both primary and booster YFV17D yellow fever vaccination, bulk TCR alpha and beta repertoires underwent longitudinal sequencing. The cohort comprised two healthy male donors, one aged 18 to 30 and one aged 30 to 40 years. Bulk PBMC replicates and cell subsets were isolated from blood drawn at multiple timepoints before and after both primary and secondary immunization.

TCR cDNA was synthesized by 5'RACE template switching, through which a universal primer site and unique molecular identifiers were introduced. cDNA synthesis was primed from both the TCR alpha and TCR beta constant segments. Library amplification involved two PCR steps, and the second step added sample barcodes and sequencing adapters. Sequencing of libraries was performed on Illumina HiSeq 2500 (2x100 bp) or NovaSeq (2x150 bp). In the authors' own workflow: Demultiplexing of reads and collapsing into UMI consensus sequences were performed with MIGEC, and V(D)J alignment was carried out with MiXCR. Using edgeR on replicate PBMC samples, clonotypes were called vaccine-responding if FDR was below 0.01 and the log2 fold change was above 5 up to day 15. CD4 or CD8 identity was assigned to each bulk clonotype according to whether the clonotype was present at higher abundance in the sequenced CD4 repertoire or the sequenced CD8 repertoire. The public reads were reprocessed in TCRdb via fastp at Q25 and MiXCR, keeping in-frame beta chains. A single entry per CDR3 protein holds the most common genes and DNA from its merged rows. TCRdb's processing, not the authors' own work, is the source of the V and J calls. The table for this sample lists around 360,000 distinct CDR3 sequences; around 10% of them were counted only once. The leading ten clones occupy about 17% of the sample.

Broad study findings and their caveats: Because abundant contaminating clonotypes from the bulk population could be contained in FACS-sorted repertoires, computational filtering was required. A small share of clonotypes was detected in both CD4 and CD8 compartments, with the overlap likely arising from convergent recombination. Because only two donors were included in the study, the extent to which the findings can be generalized is limited. Compared with the primary T-cell response, the secondary T-cell response was faster but weaker, reaching its peak on day 5 rather than on day 15. After the booster, most of the clones that had expanded following primary vaccination were detected again (about 95% of CD4 and roughly nine tenths of CD8), which suggests that memory was broadly maintained.

Trimming removed 3 bases from V and 4 bases from J, leaving 12 bases between the germline ends. The CDR3 goes from the cysteine to the phenylalanine over 14 residues. Only the CDR3 DNA is retained, 42 bases long and in frame from the first base. Taken from the germline V gene (reference sequence), the CDR1 and CDR2 loops are LNHDA and SQIVND. This clonotype came up a few times. Its antigen is unknown. Nothing much larger sits one base from this clone, and base qualities are not available. The treatment or condition label corresponds to: live attenuated yellow fever vaccine strain. At each blood-draw timepoint, two biological replicates of bulk PBMCs were collected. PBMCs were isolated from peripheral blood using a standard Ficoll-Paque protocol. RNA was extracted with TriZol from bulk PBMCs, CD4 and CD8 fractions, and dextramer-positive and dextramer-negative fractions.

This sequence was found in a man in his late teens or twenties who received the YFV17D yellow fever vaccine. The material was PBMCs, obtained on the day of the first yellow fever vaccination. The chain is encoded by TRBV19 joined to TRBJ1-1, with the identity of the D gene unclear. The sequenced DNA is TGTGCCAGTAGTATGAACGGACTAAGCACTGAAGCTTTCTTT. It encodes CASSMNGLSTEAFF.